The next 12 T cell receptor beta chains were all read from a single sample in a study of identifying expanded T cells in peripheral blood. The assay was immunoSEQ multiplex PCR, and TCRdb's table has in-frame clones only and misses some. Of 60,000 or so clones in the sample, about 80% were seen once. The source material was blood. The origin of the receptors is a person aged 18 to 75 in good health.

The chain couples TRBV5-4 to TRBJ1-5; D not certain. From germline, CDR1 is SGHNT and CDR2 YYREEE (reference sequence). The CDR3 runs to 14 residues. Deletions cut 0 bases from V and 3 bases from J, with 7 bases between. The CDR3: CASSLGGFNQPQHF. The DNA of the CDR3 is TGTGCCAGCAGCTTGGGCGGGTTCAATCAGCCCCAGCATTTT. The full variable domain, rest sourced from reference TRBV5-4 and TRBJ1-5, is ETGVTQSPTHLIKTRGQQVTLRCSSQSGHNTVSWYQQALGQGPQFIFQYYREEENGRGNFPPRFSGLQFPNYSSELNVNALELDDSALYLCASSLGGFNQPQHFGDGTRLSIL.

This clone was counted only a few times. The chain combines TRBV11-3 with TRBJ1-1; TRBD1 is a possible D gene (5 bases). The CDR3 consists of 13 residues. CDR1 is SGHNT and CDR2 is YENEEA in the germline V gene. V gave up 3 bases and J gave up 4 bases, with 9 bases separating them. The CDR3 DNA sequence: TGTGCCAGCAGCTTGGACAAGGTCACTGAAGCTTTCTTT. Protein sequence: CASSLDKVTEAFF.

This sequence joins TRBV19 and TRBJ1-2, with a weak D call TRBD1 (5 bases). This CDR3 region has 13 residues. V was shortened by 9 bases and J by 5 bases, with 16 bases between the two germline ends. Looked up from germline, CDR1 is LNHDA and CDR2 is SQIVND (reference sequence). CDR3 loop: CARLVDSRYGYTF. DNA for the CDR3: TGTGCCAGACTCGTTGACAGTCGATATGGCTACACCTTC.

This chain joins TRBV18 and TRBJ1-2; D possibly corresponds to TRBD1 (6 bases). CDR3 length equals 12 residues. Germline V gene sequence: CDR1 KGHSH, CDR2 LQKENI. V was pared by 4 bases and J by 3 bases, with 6 bases between. Here the CDR3 reads CASSRQDYGYTF. The CDR3 DNA reads as TGTGCCAGCTCACGACAGGACTATGGCTACACCTTC. Variable domain in full (rest from reference TRBV18 and TRBJ1-2): NAGVMQNPRHLVRRRGQEARLRCSPMKGHSHVYWYRQLPEEGLKFMVYLQKENIIDESGMPKERFSAEFPKEGPSILRIQQVVRGDSAAYFCASSRQDYGYTFGSGTRLTVV.

This sequence joins TRBV5-4 and TRBJ1-2, with a possible D match to TRBD1 (5 bases). The CDR3 length is 13 residues. Germline V gene sequence: CDR1 SGHNT, CDR2 YYREEE (reference sequence). V was trimmed by 2 bases and J by 8 bases, leaving 13 bases between them. The CDR3 coding sequence is TGTGCCAGCAGCTTAGTGGGGACTGTAGGCTACACCTTC. It translates to CASSLVGTVGYTF.

This chain joins TRBV5-4 and TRBJ1-1; unclear D gene. Germline V gene data show CDR1 as SGHNT and CDR2 as YYREEE (reference sequence). V was trimmed by 3 bases and J by 1 base, leaving 7 bases between them. This CDR3 region has 13 residues. The CDR3 region is CASSSQENTEAFF. The CDR3 nucleotides are TGTGCCAGCAGCTCTCAAGAGAACACTGAAGCTTTCTTT.

V is TRBV11-2 and J is TRBJ2-1; TRBD2 is a possible D gene (5 bases). This CDR3 has 14 amino acids. Germline V lookup: CDR1 SGHAT, CDR2 FQNNGV. V was shortened by 5 bases and J by 7 bases, with 15 bases between the two germline ends. CDR3 sequence: CASSPGSRMNEQFF. CDR3 in DNA: TGTGCCAGCAGCCCTGGGAGCCGCATGAATGAGCAGTTCTTC.

The chain combines TRBV19 with TRBJ2-3; D is undetermined. Germline V lookup: CDR1 LNHDA, CDR2 SQIVND (reference sequence). V was cut by 6 bases and J by 4 bases, with 11 bases left in between. The length of the CDR3 is 13 residues. This chain's CDR3 is CASRPTWSDTQYF. DNA for the CDR3: TGTGCCAGTAGACCCACGTGGTCAGATACGCAGTATTTT.

The J gene is TRBJ2-1, the V gene TRBV5-1; D tentatively fits TRBD1 or TRBD2 (5 bases each). Trimming removed 0 bases at V and 9 bases at J, with 16 bases between. The CDR3 has 15 residues. Germline assignment: CDR1 SGHRS and CDR2 YFSETQ. Here the CDR3 reads CASSLGMGTGTEQFF. The CDR3 DNA is TGCGCCAGCAGCTTGGGTATGGGAACGGGGACTGAGCAGTTCTTC.

The chain employs TRBV9 and TRBJ1-2; 8 nucleotides line up with TRBD1. CDR1 and CDR2 from the germline V gene are SGDLS and YYNGEE. The J segment lost 2 bases and the V segment lost 4 bases, leaving 4 bases of the junction unmatched. This CDR3 contains 14 residues. The CDR3 loop is CASSPGQGNYGYTF. CDR3 DNA: TGTGCCAGCAGCCCTGGACAGGGCAACTATGGCTACACCTTC.

V usage is TRBV9 and J usage is TRBJ1-2, with TRBD1 identical over 9 bases. The germline V gene encodes CDR1 SGDLS and CDR2 YYNGEE. The CDR3 has 14 residues. With 4 bases clipped from V and 8 bases from J, the junction kept 9 bases outside the gene matches. The CDR3 coding sequence is TGTGCCAGCAGCAAACGACAGGGGGTCGGGGGCTACACCTTC. Translated: CASSKRQGVGGYTF.

This rearrangement joins TRBV10-3 to TRBJ1-1; D is unresolved. With 3 bases removed from V and 1 base from J, the gap between germline ends came to 15 bases. The germline V gene encodes CDR1 ENHRY and CDR2 SYGVKD. The CDR3 totals 16 residues. The CDR3 DNA follows: TGTGCCATCAGTGATATGGTTGAACAGTCGAACACTGAAGCTTTCTTT. Amino acid sequence: CAISDMVEQSNTEAFF.